A single sample is the source of the 20 T cell receptor beta chains below, sequenced in a study of T cell repertoires in aging, cancer and after chemotherapy. Amplification of TCR beta used genomic DNA extracted from peripheral blood. TRB rearrangements spanning V, D and J were amplified using mixed TRB-A/B primers. TCRdb recomputed calls from the multiplex PCR reads with MiXCR, one row per CDR3 protein. The sample has some 8,000 distinct CDR3 sequences, less than 40% seen once. The sequencing sample was made of blood. These receptors were obtained from a human donor in good health.

This rearrangement joins TRBV6-1 to TRBJ1-2; TRBD1 is a possible D gene (5 bases). The CDR3 has 14 amino acids. Per the germline V gene, CDR1 is MNHNS and CDR2 is SASEGT. The V end lost 2 bases, the J end lost 4 bases, and 11 bases lay between the germline ends. The CDR3 protein is CASSEREGFYGYTF. The CDR3 nucleotides read TGTGCCAGCAGTGAAAGGGAGGGGTTCTATGGCTACACCTTC.

V is TRBV6-6 and J is TRBJ2-2; weak D call: TRBD2 (5 bases). Trimming took off 7 bases at V and 3 bases at J, with 15 bases between the two ends. The CDR3 loop spans 15 amino acids. Germline lookup yields CDR1 MNHNY and CDR2 SVGAGI (reference sequence). This CDR3 reads CASKISRVHTGELFF. For the CDR3, the DNA is TGTGCCAGCAAAATTTCGAGGGTGCACACCGGGGAGCTGTTTTTT.

This clonotype was recorded only once. The chain links TRBV7-9 to TRBJ1-1, with unresolved D. Germline V gene sequence: CDR1 SEHNR, CDR2 FQNEAQ (reference sequence). Trimming shortened V by 6 bases and J by 0 bases, and 8 bases separated the two germline ends. The CDR3 totals 13 residues. The CDR3 loop is CASSFDMNTEAFF. The CDR3 DNA is TGTGCCAGCAGTTTTGACATGAACACTGAAGCTTTCTTT.

This clonotype was picked up a small number of times. This chain uses TRBV6-1 with TRBJ1-5, with D hard to call. The CDR3 contains 14 residues. The germline gives CDR1 MNHNS, CDR2 SASEGT. V was pared by 7 bases and J by 7 bases, with 17 bases between. The CDR3: CASTYGVVGQPQHF. The CDR3 DNA sequence: TGTGCCAGCACCTACGGAGTAGTAGGCCAGCCCCAGCATTTT.

A few counts support this clonotype. The J gene is TRBJ2-5, the V gene TRBV30, with 7 bases identical to TRBD1. Germline values: CDR1 GTSNPN, CDR2 SVGIG (reference sequence). V shed 5 bases and J 4 bases; nucleotides not matched to a gene: 10. CDR3 length equals 14 residues. CDR3 in amino acids: CAWHPQGKGETQYF. The CDR3 nucleotides read TGTGCCTGGCATCCACAGGGGAAAGGAGAGACCCAGTACTTC.

The gene calls are TRBV15 and TRBJ2-3; no definite D call. V was trimmed by 3 bases and J by 0 bases, leaving 19 bases between them. The CDR3 length is 18 residues. Germline assignment: CDR1 LNHNV and CDR2 YYDKDF (reference sequence). In DNA, the CDR3 is TGTGCCACCAGCAGTCCCCGACCGGCCGACCCTAGCACAGATACGCAGTATTTT. Translated: CATSSPRPADPSTDTQYF. The full variable domain, in which reference TRBV15 and TRBJ2-3 provide the parts outside the CDR3, is DAMVIQNPRYQVTQFGKPVTLSCSQTLNHNVMYWYQQKSSQAPKLLFHYYDKDFNNEADTPDNFQSRRPNTSFCFLDIRSPGLGDTAMYLCATSSPRPADPSTDTQYFGPGTRLTVL.

This clonotype is classed as large (0.1 to 1%). V gene TRBV29-1 combines with J gene TRBJ2-3; D is perhaps TRBD1 (5 bases). V lost 3 bases, J lost 4 bases, and 11 bases lay in between. CDR3 length: 13 residues. Germline assignment: CDR1 SQVTM and CDR2 ANQGSEA. In DNA, the CDR3 is TGCAGCGTTGAGGGCAGGGTGGCAGATACGCAGTATTTT. Translating gives CSVEGRVADTQYF.

This chain joins TRBV5-6 and TRBJ1-2, with 9 bases lining up with TRBD1. Trimming took 7 bases from V and 7 from J; bases not matched to a gene: 11. The CDR3 covers 14 residues. CDR1 SGHDT and CDR2 YYEEEE come from the germline V gene. CDR3: CASLQGAGIGGYTF. The CDR3 region has the DNA TGTGCCAGCTTACAGGGGGCCGGGATCGGTGGCTACACCTTC.

The chain links TRBV5-4 to TRBJ2-5; D unresolved. The germline V gene has CDR1 SGHNT and CDR2 YYREEE (reference sequence). V was pared by 1 base and J by 2 bases, with 6 bases between. The CDR3 covers 13 residues. The CDR3: CASSLTVQETQYF. As DNA, the CDR3 is TGTGCCAGCAGCTTGACAGTACAAGAGACCCAGTACTTC.

The chain employs TRBV6-1 and TRBJ2-1, with a weak D call TRBD1 (5 bases). V lost 1 base to trimming and J lost 4 bases, with 11 bases between them. Germline assignment: CDR1 MNHNS and CDR2 SASEGT. CDR3 length: 15 residues. The CDR3 spells CASSEVWGGYNEQFF. In nucleotides, the CDR3 is TGTGCCAGCAGTGAAGTTTGGGGCGGATACAATGAGCAGTTCTTC.

The chain carries TRBV19 and TRBJ2-1; 7 bases agree with TRBD2. With 6 bases clipped from V and 7 bases from J, the junction kept 9 bases outside the gene matches. The CDR3 has 14 residues. Looked up from germline, CDR1 is LNHDA and CDR2 is SQIVND (reference sequence). The DNA for the CDR3 is TGTGCCAGTAGCCGGGTGGCGGGAGAGAATGAGCAGTTCTTC. Translating it yields CASSRVAGENEQFF.

Judged by abundance, this clonotype is medium-sized. The V and J genes are TRBV5-4 and TRBJ2-3, with D hard to call. Germline assignment: CDR1 SGHNT and CDR2 YYREEE (reference sequence). V dropped 4 bases and J dropped 0 bases, with 6 bases sitting between them. The CDR3 has 13 amino acids. CDR3 nucleotide sequence: TGTGCCAGCAGCGCGGACAGCACAGATACGCAGTATTTT. This gives the protein CASSADSTDTQYF.

This clonotype was seen a few times. The chain couples TRBV5-4 to TRBJ1-1; D gene uncertain. The V end was cut by 5 bases, the J end by 2 bases, with 4 bases between. This CDR3 has 11 amino acids. Germline CDR1 SGHNT, CDR2 YYREEE (reference sequence). CDR3 in amino acids: CASRYNTEAFF. The CDR3 DNA reads TGTGCCAGCAGGTACAACACTGAAGCTTTCTTT.

The table lists this clonotype with a few counts. The chain is built from TRBV6-6 and TRBJ2-5; 7 bases agree with TRBD1. Germline lookup yields CDR1 MNHNY and CDR2 SVGAGI (reference sequence). The CDR3 totals 16 residues. J lost 1 base, V lost 2 bases, and 7 bases had no gene match. CDR3 coding DNA: TGTGCCAGCAGTTACCCCTACAGGGGAGCCCAAGAGACCCAGTACTTC. Translated: CASSYPYRGAQETQYF.

In this sample, this clonotype is medium-sized. This sequence joins TRBV29-1 and TRBJ1-1; possible D gene TRBD1, 6 bases. This CDR3 is built from 14 residues. The germline V and J ends were trimmed by 6 bases and 0 bases, with 14 bases remaining between them. The V gene's germline CDR1 is SQVTM and CDR2 ANQGSEA. For the CDR3, the DNA is TGCAGCGTAGCCAACCAGGGGTTGAACACTGAAGCTTTCTTT. It yields the protein CSVANQGLNTEAFF. The entire variable domain, with the rest obtained from reference TRBV29-1 and TRBJ1-1, is as follows: SAVISQKPSRDICQRGTSLTIQCQVDSQVTMMFWYRQQPGQSLTLIATANQGSEATYESGFVIDKFPISRPNLTFSTLTVSNMSPEDSSIYLCSVANQGLNTEAFFGQGTRLTVV.

V usage is TRBV11-2 and J usage is TRBJ1-1; maybe TRBD1 (5 bases). From germline, CDR1 is SGHAT and CDR2 FQNNGV. The ends were cut back, 3 bases at V and 0 bases at J, with 11 bases in the middle. This CDR3 has 15 amino acids. The CDR3 nucleotides read TGTGCCAGCAGCTTGGCAGGGCTGGTGAACACTGAAGCTTTCTTT. Protein: CASSLAGLVNTEAFF.

This clonotype rates as medium-sized. The chain recombines TRBV30 with TRBJ2-2; D remains unclear. Germline CDR1 GTSNPN, CDR2 SVGIG (reference sequence). The CDR3 has 11 amino acids. The ends were cut back, 2 bases at V and 4 bases at J, with 2 bases in the middle. CDR3 in amino acids: CAWSLTGELFF. The CDR3 coding sequence is TGTGCCTGGAGTCTCACCGGGGAGCTGTTTTTT.

This clonotype rates as large. As DNA, the CDR3 is TGCAGCGCTCTGGACAGGGTCAGCACAGATACGCAGTATTTT. Protein sequence: CSALDRVSTDTQYF. This rearrangement joins TRBV29-1 to TRBJ2-3, with 8 nucleotides matching TRBD1. With V trimmed by 7 bases and J by 0 bases, 6 bases remained unmatched. Germline V CDR1 and CDR2: SQVTM, ANQGSEA. CDR3 length: 14 amino acids.

By share of the sample, this clonotype is medium-sized. V gene TRBV19 combines with J gene TRBJ1-2; 9 positions agree with TRBD1. Germline V CDR1 and CDR2: LNHDA, SQIVND (reference sequence). The CDR3 covers 15 residues. The J segment lost 7 bases and the V segment lost 3 bases, leaving 9 bases of the junction unmatched. The CDR3 sequence: CASSIGRQGVFGYTF. Here the CDR3 DNA reads TGTGCCAGTAGTATCGGGAGACAGGGGGTATTTGGCTACACCTTC.

In this sample, this clonotype is large. The rearrangement links TRBV19 to TRBJ2-5; possibly TRBD2 for D (7 bases). Trimming stripped 4 bases from V and 1 base from J, with 10 bases between. Germline CDR1 reads LNHDA; CDR2 reads SQIVND (reference sequence). CDR3 length: 14 amino acids. CDR3 amino acids: CASSTGEGQETQYF. CDR3 bases: TGTGCCAGTAGTACAGGGGAGGGCCAAGAGACCCAGTACTTC.